This T cell receptor (beta chain) was captured by sequencing in a study of neoadjuvant anti-PD-1 for oral cavity cancer. Stated time point: after neoadjuvant nivolumab, at surgical resection. The method was immunoSEQ multiplex PCR; TCRdb's version includes in-frame clones alone and lacks a portion of them. The sample records about 32,000 clones, more than 65% being singletons. A single count supports this clone. The specimen comprised PBMCs, sampled after nivolumab (anti-PD-1) treatment. This receptor was taken from a person aged 35-80 years with oral cavity squamous cell carcinoma.

In nucleotides, the CDR3 is TGTGCCAGCAGTGACGGGGGCGGACTTCTTAATGGCTACACCTTC. This gives the protein CASSDGGGLLNGYTF. This chain uses TRBV6-1 with TRBJ1-2, with D perhaps TRBD1 (6 bases). Germline V gives CDR1 MNHNS, CDR2 SASEGT. CDR3 length: 15 residues. V shed 3 bases and J shed 6 bases, with 17 bases lying between them.